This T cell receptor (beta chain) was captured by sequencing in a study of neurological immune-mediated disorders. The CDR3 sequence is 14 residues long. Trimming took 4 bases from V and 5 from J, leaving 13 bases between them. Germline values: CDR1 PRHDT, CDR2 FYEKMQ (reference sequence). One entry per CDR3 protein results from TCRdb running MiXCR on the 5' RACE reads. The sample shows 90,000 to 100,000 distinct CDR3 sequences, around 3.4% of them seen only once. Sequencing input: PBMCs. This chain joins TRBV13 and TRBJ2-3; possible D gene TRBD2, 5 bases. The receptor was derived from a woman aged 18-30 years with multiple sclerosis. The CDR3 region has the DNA TGTGCCAGCAGCTCGACTGGACTCGGAGATACGCAGTATTTT. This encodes CASSSTGLGDTQYF.